The source of this TCR beta chain is a study of shared clonotypes between healthy human individuals. For the study at large: Donor ages ranged 18 to 49 years: two women, a few men. Findings and limits, study-wide: Rarefaction showed sorted-subset sequencing was incomplete despite large depth. Memory subsets generally showed lower estimated richness than naive subsets. Genetic and exposure-history diversity was limited by the small donor number.

Profiled with immunoSEQ multiplex PCR; TCRdb holds only in-frame clones, not every one. The sample lists 2 million to 2.5 million clones; 90% to 97% were seen once. Comment on this clone: Its antigen remains unidentified.

The sequenced sample consisted of naive CD4+ T cells sorted from blood. Subset: CD45RA+ positively selected. The TCR was taken from a man aged 18 to 29 in good health.

The DNA of the CDR3 is TGCGCCAGCAATATGGCCAGGGGGCCATCCGGGGAGCTGTTTTTT. It is translated as CASNMARGPSGELFF. The J gene is TRBJ2-2, the V gene TRBV5-1; 8 bases line up with TRBD1. The CDR3 covers 15 residues. Germline CDR1 is SGHRS and CDR2 is YFSETQ. The V segment lost 6 bases and the J segment 6 bases; nucleotides outside the gene matches: 10.